The 6 T cell receptor beta chains below all came from one sample that was sequenced in a study of CD8+ T cells in alopecia areata. The study sorted pooled cutaneous lymph node cells by CD4, CD8alpha, NKG2D, NKG2ACE and other markers. Sequencing relied on a cDNA template that was reverse transcribed from extracted RNA. Some clones are missing from TCRdb's copy, which holds only in-frame ones; the method was immunoSEQ multiplex PCR. The data show 290,000 or so clones, none appearing only once, with about 1.2% held by the ten largest. The sample taken for sequencing was CD4+ T cells sorted from a lymph node. The receptors come from a C3H/HeJ mouse with alopecia areata. The strain's MHC haplotype is H2-k.

This clone was seen a handful of times. Mouse gene names and germline throughout. The CDR3 is cut off 4 residues early in the read; its end comes from the germline J gene. The rearrangement links TRBV13-1 to TRBJ2-1; TRBD2 agrees at 10 bases. Germline-derived CDR1 and CDR2 are NSHNY and SYGAGN. The CDR3 loop spans 15 amino acids. Germline trimming cut 6 bases from V and 4 bases from J; bases unmatched to any gene: 7. Partial CDR3 DNA: TGTGCCAGCAAGTCCGGGACTGGGGCGTATGCT. It encodes CASKSGTGAYA. The whole CDR3 protein reads CASKSGTGAYAEQFF.

This clone was recorded many times. Gene names refer to mouse genes. The missing CDR3 end, 4 residues past where the read stops, is filled in from the germline J gene. The rearrangement links TRBV3 to TRBJ1-2; tentatively, D is TRBD1 (6 bases). The CDR3 has 15 residues. Germline V lookup: CDR1 SNHLY, CDR2 FYNGKV (reference sequence). Trimming took 1 base from V and 0 from J, leaving 9 bases between them. The CDR3 sequence is CASSLEGQANSDYTF. Partial CDR3 DNA: TGTGCCAGCAGCTTAGAGGGACAAGCAAACTCC. Variable domain in full (rest from reference TRBV3 and TRBJ1-2): GPKVLQIPSHQIIDMGQMVTLNCDPVSNHLYFYWYKQILGQQMEFLVNFYNGKVMEKSKLFKDQFSVERPDGSYFTLKIQPTALEDSAVYFCASSLEGQANSDYTFGSGTRLLVI.

Notes on this clone: Mouse names are used for the genes. The read stops 4 residues short of the end of the CDR3; the missing end is completed from the germline J gene. The chain couples TRBV29 to TRBJ2-3; D perhaps matches TRBD1 (6 bases). The CDR3 has 14 amino acids. V lost 5 bases and J 3 bases, leaving 12 bases between the germline ends. Germline CDR1 and CDR2: MSHET and SYDVDS. The CDR3 DNA, read in part, is TGTGCTAGCAGTACCTCAGGGGCCGCAGAA. Its protein product is CASSTSGAAE. The complete CDR3 protein is CASSTSGAAETLYF. The full variable domain, with the rest looked up from reference TRBV29 and TRBJ2-3, is DMKVTQMPRYLIKRMGENVLLECGQDMSHETMYWYRQDPGLGLQLIYISYDVDSNSEGDIPKGYRVSRKKREHFSLILDSAKTNQTSVYFCASSTSGAAETLYFGSGTRLTVL.

For this clone: Any gene name here is a mouse gene name. Read sequence stops 3 residues before the CDR3 end, and the germline J gene provides the missing end. V gene TRBV19 combines with J gene TRBJ1-6; D gene unclear. TRBJ1-6 is an open reading frame, and its role is uncertain. CDR3 length equals 12 residues. CDR1 FNHDT and CDR2 SITEND come from the germline V gene (reference sequence). The germline V and J ends were trimmed by 5 bases and 5 bases, with 5 bases remaining between them. CDR3 DNA, as far as it was read: TGTGCCAGCAGGACAAATAATTCGCCC. Its protein product is CASRTNNSP. The entire CDR3 sequence reads CASRTNNSPLYF.

This clone was seen a few times. The genes and germline here are from mouse. With the read ending 4 residues before the CDR3 end, the germline J gene is used to fill in that end. The J gene is TRBJ2-5, the V gene TRBV13-1, with TRBD2 matching 9 bases. V shed 3 bases, J shed 2 bases, and the junction held 1 base outside the gene matches. Germline CDR1 NSHNY, CDR2 SYGAGN. CDR3 length equals 14 residues. CDR3 region: CASSGLGAQDTQYF. CDR3 DNA, as far as it was read: TGTGCCAGCAGTGGACTGGGGGCCCAAGAC.

This clone was counted many times. Mouse gene names and germline throughout. From the germline J gene comes the end of the CDR3, since the read stops 4 residues before it. This sample includes further DNA sequences coding for the same CDR3. The genes are TRBV19 and TRBJ2-1, with 10 bases matching TRBD1. The germline CDR1 and CDR2 sequences are FNHDT and SITEND (reference sequence). J was trimmed by 4 bases and V by 2 bases; bases with no gene match: 3. The CDR3 consists of 15 residues. CDR3 in amino acids: CASSIPGQGYAEQFF. CDR3 bases read: TGTGCCAGCAGTATTCCGGGACAGGGGTATGCT.